This T cell receptor (beta chain) originates from a study of Ad26.COV2.S vaccination and SARS-CoV-2 variants. Background on the study: Donor was assigned to the Ad26.COV2.S arm of trial COV1001. Participants got Ad26.COV2.S intramuscularly, once or twice 56 days apart.

This sample's treatment: about 20 received Ad26.COV2.S at low or high dose, single or two shots; several received placebo; per-sample allocation not given. Vaccine and placebo recipients were sampled on day 63 after the first injection. Ad26 vector vaccine expressed Wuhan-strain SARS-CoV-2 spike. Only in-frame clones appear in the TCRdb table, and some are missing; sequencing was by immunoSEQ multiplex PCR. This table holds over 400,000 clones, nearly 90% found once. A remark on this clone: Its matching antigen is unknown.

Germline-derived CDR1 and CDR2 are SGHTA and FQGTGA. The ends were cut back, 5 bases at V and 2 bases at J, with 13 bases in the middle. This CDR3 spans 16 amino acids. Notes on the study in general: An underestimation of total T cell responses may have resulted from the TCR breadth and depth analyses.

This clonotype originated in a person aged 18-65 years who received the Ad26.COV2.S COVID-19 vaccine or a placebo. The sample in question was peripheral blood, obtained in a trial of Ad26.COV2.S vaccine versus placebo. The chain employs TRBV7-3 and TRBJ2-6; possible D gene TRBD2, 6 bases. CDR3 loop: CASSPVRGTGANVLTF. The CDR3 DNA sequence: TGTGCCAGCAGCCCTGTCCGGGGGACTGGGGCCAACGTCCTGACTTTC.